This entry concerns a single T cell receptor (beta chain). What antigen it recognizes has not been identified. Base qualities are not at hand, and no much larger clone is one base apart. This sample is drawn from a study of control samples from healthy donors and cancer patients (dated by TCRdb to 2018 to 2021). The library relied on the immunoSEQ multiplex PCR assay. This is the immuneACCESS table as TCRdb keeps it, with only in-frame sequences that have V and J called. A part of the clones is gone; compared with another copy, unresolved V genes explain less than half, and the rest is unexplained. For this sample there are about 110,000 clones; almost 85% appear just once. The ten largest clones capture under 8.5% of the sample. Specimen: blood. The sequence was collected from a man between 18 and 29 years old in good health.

Here the CDR3 is given as CASSVGGSNYGYTF. The base sequence is TGTGCCAGCAGCGTAGGGGGATCTAACTATGGCTACACCTTC. The rearranged segments are TRBV9 and TRBJ1-2, with no D gene named confidently. Cut back by 0 bases and 0 bases, the V and J ends lie 6 bases apart. Its CDR3 holds 14 amino acids, cysteine through phenylalanine. The kept DNA is CDR3 alone, 42 bases in frame from the first base. CDR1 SGDLS and CDR2 YYNGEE are derived from the germline V gene.